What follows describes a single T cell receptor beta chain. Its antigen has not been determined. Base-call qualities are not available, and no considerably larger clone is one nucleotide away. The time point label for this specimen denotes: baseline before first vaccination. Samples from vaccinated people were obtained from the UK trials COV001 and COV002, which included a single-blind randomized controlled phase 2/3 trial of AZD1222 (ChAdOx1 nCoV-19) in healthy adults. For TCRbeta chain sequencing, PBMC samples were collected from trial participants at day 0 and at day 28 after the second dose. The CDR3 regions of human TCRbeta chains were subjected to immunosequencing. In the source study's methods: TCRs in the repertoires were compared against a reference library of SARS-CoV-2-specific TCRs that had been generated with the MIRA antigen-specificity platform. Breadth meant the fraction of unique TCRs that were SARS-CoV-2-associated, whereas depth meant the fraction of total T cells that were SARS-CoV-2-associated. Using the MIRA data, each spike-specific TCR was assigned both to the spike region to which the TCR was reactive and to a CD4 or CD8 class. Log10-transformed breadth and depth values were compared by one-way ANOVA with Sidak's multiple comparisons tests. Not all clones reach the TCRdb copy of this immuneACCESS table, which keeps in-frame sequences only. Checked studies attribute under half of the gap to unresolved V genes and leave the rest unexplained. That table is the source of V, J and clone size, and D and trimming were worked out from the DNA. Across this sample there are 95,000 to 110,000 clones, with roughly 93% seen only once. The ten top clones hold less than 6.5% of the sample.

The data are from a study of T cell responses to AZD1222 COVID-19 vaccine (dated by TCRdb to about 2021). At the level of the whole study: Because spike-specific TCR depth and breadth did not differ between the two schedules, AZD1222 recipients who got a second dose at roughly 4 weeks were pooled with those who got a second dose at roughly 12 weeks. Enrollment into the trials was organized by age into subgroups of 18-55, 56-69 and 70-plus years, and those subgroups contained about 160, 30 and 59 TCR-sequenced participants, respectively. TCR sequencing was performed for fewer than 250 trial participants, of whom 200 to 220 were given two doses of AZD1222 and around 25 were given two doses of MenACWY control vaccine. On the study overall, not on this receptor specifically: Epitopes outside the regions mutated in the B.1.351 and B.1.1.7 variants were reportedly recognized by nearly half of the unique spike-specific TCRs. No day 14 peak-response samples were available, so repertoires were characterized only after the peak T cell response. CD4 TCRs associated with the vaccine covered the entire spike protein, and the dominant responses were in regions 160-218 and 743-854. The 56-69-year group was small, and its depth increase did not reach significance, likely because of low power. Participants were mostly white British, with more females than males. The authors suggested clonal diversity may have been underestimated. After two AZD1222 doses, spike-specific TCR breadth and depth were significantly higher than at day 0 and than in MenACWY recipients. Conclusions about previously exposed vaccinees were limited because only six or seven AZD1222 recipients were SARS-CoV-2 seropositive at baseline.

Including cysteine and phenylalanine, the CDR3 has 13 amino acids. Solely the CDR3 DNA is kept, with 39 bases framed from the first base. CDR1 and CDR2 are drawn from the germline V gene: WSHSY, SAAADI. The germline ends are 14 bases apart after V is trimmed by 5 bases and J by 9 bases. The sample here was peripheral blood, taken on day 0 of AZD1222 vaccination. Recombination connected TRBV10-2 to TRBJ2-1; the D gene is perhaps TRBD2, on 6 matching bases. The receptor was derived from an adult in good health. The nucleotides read TGCGCCAGCAGTATTCGGGACTTCGGTGAGCAGTTCTTC. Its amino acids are CASSIRDFGEQFF.